This T cell receptor (beta chain) is from a study of CD8 T cells in ankylosing spondylitis. Study results and limitations: Under 10 highly homologous variants formed a TCR beta motif that appeared characteristic of ankylosing spondylitis blood. Reported data indicate significant enrichment of disease-linked clones within matched ankylosing spondylitis synovial fluid.

The authors made TCR beta libraries by quantitative 5'-RACE with molecular barcodes. TCRdb processed the 5' RACE reads anew with MiXCR; each CDR3 protein has one entry. Among 330,000 or so distinct CDR3 sequences listed, around 8% were seen once. From germline, CDR1 is ENHRY and CDR2 SYGVKD. CDR3 size: 12 residues. With 10 bases removed from V and 5 bases from J, the gap between germline ends came to 12 bases. As concerns this clonotype: Its antigen is as yet unknown.

The V gene is TRBV10-3, the J gene TRBJ1-5; TRBD1 is a possible D gene (5 bases). The receptor was isolated from a male donor with ankylosing spondylitis. The material sequenced was blood, either unsorted or a sorted T cell fraction (not recorded which). The CDR3 loop reads CATQGFDQPQHF. In DNA form, the CDR3 reads TGTGCCACCCAGGGATTTGATCAGCCCCAGCATTTT.